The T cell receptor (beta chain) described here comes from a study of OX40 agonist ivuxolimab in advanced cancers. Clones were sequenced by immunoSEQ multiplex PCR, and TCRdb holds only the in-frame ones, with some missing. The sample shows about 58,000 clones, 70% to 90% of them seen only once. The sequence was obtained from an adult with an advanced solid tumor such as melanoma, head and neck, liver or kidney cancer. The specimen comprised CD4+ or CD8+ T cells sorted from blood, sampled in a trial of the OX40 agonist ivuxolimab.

CDR3 region: CATRSLAGVDTQYF. In DNA form, the CDR3 reads TGTGCCACCCGCTCCCTAGCGGGAGTTGATACGCAGTATTTT. V and J are TRBV27 and TRBJ2-3; 10 nucleotides align to TRBD2. With 10 bases clipped from V and 6 bases from J, the junction kept 10 bases outside the gene matches. The germline V gene has CDR1 MNHEY and CDR2 SMNVEV (reference sequence). The CDR3 is made up of 14 amino acids.